This is a list of T cell receptor beta chains from one sample in a study of control samples from healthy donors and cancer patients. The repertoire was sequenced with immunoSEQ multiplex PCR; TCRdb's copy has only in-frame clones and lacks some. The sample records approximately 190,000 clones, 91% being singletons. Sequenced: blood. The receptors stem from a man aged 30-40 years in good health. CDR3s include the opening cysteine and the closing phenylalanine or tryptophan. A D gene is named only where the DNA matches it firmly. Size values are once, few and many counts, or a class for expanded clones, and some rows have none.

D gene: TRBD1
J gene: TRBJ1-2
clone size: NA
V gene: TRBV6-5
CDR3 protein: CASSYGDRPNYGYTF
CDR3 DNA: TGTGCCAGCAGTTATGGGGACAGGCCGAACTATGGCTACACCTTC

D gene: NA
J gene: TRBJ2-1
clone size: NA
V gene: TRBV30
CDR3 protein: CAWRGHNEQFF
CDR3 DNA: TGTGCCTGGAGGGGACACAATGAGCAGTTCTTC

D gene: TRBD1
J gene: TRBJ2-5
clone size: NA
V gene: TRBV24-1
CDR3 protein: CATSDFPGGETQYF
CDR3 DNA: TGTGCCACCAGTGATTTCCCAGGGGGAGAGACCCAGTACTTC

D gene: TRBD1
J gene: TRBJ1-2
clone size: NA
V gene: TRBV27
CDR3 protein: CASSFRGGAGYTF
CDR3 DNA: TGTGCCAGCAGTTTCCGAGGGGGCGCAGGCTACACCTTC

D gene: NA
J gene: TRBJ2-3
clone size: NA
V gene: TRBV7-2
CDR3 protein: CASSLVSRTDTQYF
CDR3 DNA: TGTGCCAGCAGCTTAGTTTCGCGCACAGATACGCAGTATTTT

D gene: TRBD1
J gene: TRBJ2-3
clone size: few
V gene: TRBV9
CDR3 protein: CASSEWEGGVDTQYF
CDR3 DNA: TGTGCCAGCAGCGAGTGGGAAGGGGGCGTGGATACGCAGTATTTT

D gene: NA
J gene: TRBJ2-1
clone size: NA
V gene: TRBV2
CDR3 protein: CASSPGANNEQFF
CDR3 DNA: TGTGCCAGCAGCCCCGGGGCTAACAATGAGCAGTTCTTC

D gene: TRBD2
J gene: TRBJ2-1
clone size: NA
V gene: TRBV10-3
CDR3 protein: CAISEKAGGNNEQFF
CDR3 DNA: TGTGCCATCAGTGAAAAAGCGGGGGGGAACAATGAGCAGTTCTTC

D gene: NA
J gene: TRBJ1-6
clone size: NA
V gene: TRBV27
CDR3 protein: CASQPVKGYSYNSPLHF
CDR3 DNA: TGTGCCAGCCAGCCAGTTAAGGGGTACTCCTATAATTCACCCCTCCACTTT

D gene: TRBD1
J gene: TRBJ1-5
clone size: few
V gene: TRBV6-1
CDR3 protein: CASSASPGQGTYLSNQPQHF
CDR3 DNA: TGTGCCAGCAGTGCGAGCCCGGGACAGGGAACTTATCTTAGCAATCAGCCCCAGCATTTT

D gene: TRBD2
J gene: TRBJ2-1
clone size: NA
V gene: TRBV9
CDR3 protein: CASSWTSGEHEQFF
CDR3 DNA: TGTGCCAGCAGCTGGACTAGCGGGGAGCATGAGCAGTTCTTC

D gene: NA
J gene: TRBJ2-3
clone size: NA
V gene: TRBV5-1
CDR3 protein: CASLVGVHSTDTQYF
CDR3 DNA: TGCGCCAGCCTCGTCGGGGTCCATAGCACAGATACGCAGTATTTT

D gene: NA
J gene: TRBJ1-3
clone size: NA
V gene: TRBV6-5
CDR3 protein: CASSSRGEGVAIYF
CDR3 DNA: TGTGCCAGCAGTTCAAGAGGGGAGGGGGTCGCCATATATTTT

D gene: NA
J gene: TRBJ1-6
clone size: NA
V gene: TRBV2
CDR3 protein: CASSSTGSSYNSPLHF
CDR3 DNA: TGTGCCAGCAGTTCAACAGGGAGCTCCTATAATTCACCCCTCCACTTT

D gene: NA
J gene: TRBJ1-1
clone size: NA
V gene: TRBV6-5
CDR3 protein: CASKRKNTEAFF
CDR3 DNA: TGTGCCAGCAAAAGAAAGAACACTGAAGCTTTCTTT

D gene: NA
J gene: TRBJ1-1
clone size: NA
V gene: TRBV6-5
CDR3 protein: CATRSLITEAFF
CDR3 DNA: TGTGCCACACGGTCTCTTATCACTGAAGCTTTCTTT

D gene: TRBD1
J gene: TRBJ1-4
clone size: NA
V gene: TRBV6-5
CDR3 protein: CASSSGQGNEKLFF
CDR3 DNA: TGTGCCAGCAGTAGCGGACAGGGGAATGAAAAACTGTTTTTT

D gene: NA
J gene: TRBJ2-2
clone size: NA
V gene: TRBV6-4
CDR3 protein: CASSGIPGDTGELFF
CDR3 DNA: TGTGCCAGCAGTGGAATTCCGGGGGACACCGGGGAGCTGTTTTTT

D gene: TRBD1
J gene: TRBJ1-2
clone size: few
V gene: TRBV7-8
CDR3 protein: CASSLRAVGDRPTYGYTF
CDR3 DNA: TGTGCCAGCAGCTTACGGGCGGTCGGGGACAGGCCGACCTATGGCTACACCTTC

D gene: NA
J gene: TRBJ1-2
clone size: NA
V gene: TRBV27
CDR3 protein: CASSWASPQQGNYGYTF
CDR3 DNA: TGTGCCAGCAGTTGGGCCAGCCCCCAACAGGGTAACTATGGCTACACCTTC

D gene: TRBD1
J gene: TRBJ1-1
clone size: NA
V gene: TRBV5-1
CDR3 protein: CASSLGQGWLNTEAFF
CDR3 DNA: TGCGCCAGCAGCCTAGGACAGGGATGGTTGAACACTGAAGCTTTCTTT

D gene: NA
J gene: TRBJ1-3
clone size: NA
V gene: TRBV6-5
CDR3 protein: CASSYSDRRQGNTIYF
CDR3 DNA: TGTGCCAGCAGTTACAGCGACAGAAGGCAAGGAAACACCATATATTTT

D gene: TRBD1
J gene: TRBJ1-5
clone size: NA
V gene: TRBV19
CDR3 protein: CASSPNRGPNQPQHF
CDR3 DNA: TGTGCCAGTAGTCCCAACAGGGGTCCCAATCAGCCCCAGCATTTT

D gene: NA
J gene: TRBJ1-2
clone size: NA
V gene: TRBV11-2
CDR3 protein: CASTLRGGNGYTF
CDR3 DNA: TGTGCCAGCACCTTGAGGGGGGGTAACGGCTACACCTTC

D gene: NA
J gene: TRBJ2-1
clone size: NA
V gene: TRBV10-2
CDR3 protein: CASTLDRTYNEQFF
CDR3 DNA: TGCGCCAGCACCCTGGACCGGACCTACAATGAGCAGTTCTTC

D gene: TRBD2
J gene: TRBJ2-1
clone size: NA
V gene: TRBV7-2
CDR3 protein: CASSLGRGGYNEQFF
CDR3 DNA: TGTGCCAGCAGCTTAGGGCGGGGGGGCTACAATGAGCAGTTCTTC

D gene: TRBD1
J gene: TRBJ1-4
clone size: NA
V gene: TRBV20-1
CDR3 protein: CSASWTGGHEKLFF
CDR3 DNA: TGCAGTGCTAGTTGGACAGGGGGGCATGAAAAACTGTTTTTT

D gene: NA
J gene: TRBJ2-5
clone size: NA
V gene: TRBV24-1
CDR3 protein: CATSDSAARTQYF
CDR3 DNA: TGTGCCACCAGTGATTCGGCCGCCAGGACCCAGTACTTC

D gene: TRBD2
J gene: TRBJ2-1
clone size: NA
V gene: TRBV7-2
CDR3 protein: CASSSGLADEQFF
CDR3 DNA: TGTGCCAGCAGCTCGGGACTAGCGGATGAGCAGTTCTTC

D gene: TRBD1
J gene: TRBJ1-1
clone size: once
V gene: TRBV19
CDR3 protein: CASSIGTGSAEAFF
CDR3 DNA: TGTGCCAGTAGTATTGGGACAGGGTCCGCTGAAGCTTTCTTT

D gene: NA
J gene: TRBJ2-3
clone size: once
V gene: TRBV20-1
CDR3 protein: CSASPRRERPSTDTQYF
CDR3 DNA: TGCAGTGCTAGTCCCCGCCGTGAAAGACCTAGCACAGATACGCAGTATTTT

D gene: NA
J gene: TRBJ2-7
clone size: NA
V gene: TRBV20-1
CDR3 protein: CSASRISLYEQYF
CDR3 DNA: TGCAGTGCTAGTCGAATTAGCCTCTACGAGCAGTACTTC

D gene: NA
J gene: TRBJ1-2
clone size: NA
V gene: TRBV29-1
CDR3 protein: CSVEELGGYTF
CDR3 DNA: TGCAGCGTTGAAGAGCTTGGTGGCTACACCTTC

D gene: NA
J gene: TRBJ2-3
clone size: NA
V gene: TRBV5-1
CDR3 protein: CASSLEWLGATLDTQYF
CDR3 DNA: TGCGCCAGCAGCTTGGAGTGGTTGGGAGCGACTTTAGATACGCAGTATTTT

D gene: NA
J gene: TRBJ1-5
clone size: NA
V gene: TRBV19
CDR3 protein: CASSMMVEPQHF
CDR3 DNA: TGTGCCAGTAGTATGATGGTGGAGCCCCAGCATTTT

D gene: NA
J gene: TRBJ2-3
clone size: NA
V gene: TRBV7-2
CDR3 protein: CASSLSHGDTQYF
CDR3 DNA: TGTGCCAGCAGCTTATCTCATGGAGATACGCAGTATTTT

D gene: NA
J gene: TRBJ2-4
clone size: NA
V gene: TRBV5-1
CDR3 protein: CASSNAGGRDIQYF
CDR3 DNA: TGCGCCAGCAGCAATGCAGGGGGGCGCGACATTCAGTACTTC

D gene: TRBD2
J gene: TRBJ2-5
clone size: NA
V gene: TRBV3-1/TRBV3-2
CDR3 protein: CASSHSGGRETQYF
CDR3 DNA: TGTGCCAGCAGCCACAGCGGGGGCCGAGAGACCCAGTACTTC

D gene: NA
J gene: TRBJ1-6
clone size: NA
V gene: TRBV9
CDR3 protein: CASSPGTLAGSPLHF
CDR3 DNA: TGTGCCAGCAGCCCAGGGACGCTTGCTGGTTCACCCCTCCACTTT

D gene: NA
J gene: TRBJ2-2
clone size: NA
V gene: TRBV28
CDR3 protein: CASKLGMNTGELFF
CDR3 DNA: TGTGCCAGCAAGCTAGGCATGAACACCGGGGAGCTGTTTTTT